Presented here are 20 T cell receptor beta chains from one specimen sequenced in a study of blood T cell repertoires in COVID-19. Generated by immunoSEQ multiplex PCR, the TCRdb table keeps only in-frame clones and is missing some. Here the sample spans 70,000 to 95,000 clones, approximately 92% being singletons. The sequenced sample was peripheral blood. These TCRs come from a woman aged 60 to 75 with active COVID-19.

Remarks on this clone: Other DNA sequences from this sample encode an identical CDR3 as well. The chain employs TRBV5-1 and TRBJ1-2, with a weak D call TRBD1 (5 bases). This CDR3 contains 15 residues. The V end lost 2 bases, the J end lost 0 bases, and 11 bases lay between the germline ends. Per the germline V gene, CDR1 is SGHRS and CDR2 is YFSETQ. The CDR3 DNA sequence: TGCGCCAGCAGCTTACGGGGGTCAGCTAACTATGGCTACACCTTC. Its translation is CASSLRGSANYGYTF.

The genes are TRBV7-2 and TRBJ1-5; D not certain. V was clipped by 2 bases and J by 4 bases, with 6 bases between them. CDR3 size: 13 residues. Germline V gene data show CDR1 as SGHTA and CDR2 as FQGNSA. The CDR3 DNA reads as TGTGCCAGCAGCTTAAGCCCTAATCAGCCCCAGCATTTT. The encoded protein is CASSLSPNQPQHF.

CDR3 coding DNA: TGTGCCAGCAGCTTAGTGCGGGCAAGCGGGGAGCTGTTTTTT. Translation: CASSLVRASGELFF. V is TRBV7-2 and J is TRBJ2-2, with D maybe TRBD2 (5 bases). The CDR3 consists of 14 residues. Germline assignment: CDR1 SGHTA and CDR2 FQGNSA. The ends were cut back, 1 base at V and 7 bases at J, with 10 bases in the middle.

This chain connects TRBV6-6 to TRBJ2-7, with 9 bases lining up with TRBD1. This CDR3 has 15 amino acids. V lost 5 bases to trimming and J lost 6 bases; unmatched junction nucleotides: 11. CDR1 MNHNY and CDR2 SVGAGI come from the germline V gene (reference sequence). The CDR3 protein is CASSNPGQGKSEQYF. Here the CDR3 DNA reads TGTGCCAGCAGTAATCCGGGACAGGGAAAGTCCGAGCAGTACTTC.

The V call is TRBV18, the J call TRBJ1-3; D is unresolved. CDR1 KGHSH and CDR2 LQKENI come from the germline V gene. V was clipped by 0 bases and J by 0 bases, with 12 bases between them. This CDR3 spans 17 amino acids. The CDR3 here is CASSPPSTSHSGNTIYF. Written as DNA, the CDR3 is TGTGCCAGCTCACCACCGTCTACCTCCCACTCTGGAAACACCATATATTTT.

The chain has TRBV24-1 and TRBJ2-7, with D uncertain. Trimming cost V 2 bases and J 6 bases, with 4 bases left between them. Germline CDR1 reads KGHDR; CDR2 reads SFDVKD. This CDR3 spans 11 amino acids. CDR3 region: CATSDSLEQYF. The CDR3 DNA is TGTGCCACCAGTGATTCCCTCGAGCAGTACTTC.

This clone has only one observation. The rearrangement joins TRBV5-6 to TRBJ1-1; the D is unclear. Germline assignment: CDR1 SGHDT and CDR2 YYEEEE. This CDR3 is built from 14 residues. The ends were cut back, 0 bases at V and 2 bases at J, with 8 bases in the middle. DNA for the CDR3: TGTGCCAGCAGCTTGGGGCAGGCTAACACTGAAGCTTTCTTT. Encoded protein: CASSLGQANTEAFF.

J is TRBJ2-7 and V is TRBV11-3; the match to TRBD2 covers 7 bases. Per the germline V gene, CDR1 is SGHNT and CDR2 is YENEEA. This CDR3 is 15 amino acids long. V lost 3 bases to trimming and J lost 0 bases; unmatched junction nucleotides: 5. CDR3 protein: CASSLLSGPSYEQYF. The DNA of the CDR3 is TGTGCCAGCAGCTTGCTTAGCGGGCCCTCCTACGAGCAGTACTTC.

V is TRBV11-2 and J is TRBJ2-7; a weak D match, TRBD2 (5 bases). CDR3 length: 13 residues. Trimming removed 3 bases from V and 2 bases from J, with 8 bases in between. Per the germline V gene, CDR1 is SGHAT and CDR2 is FQNNGV. In DNA, the CDR3 is TGTGCCAGCAGCTTGGTGAGGGCCTACGAGCAGTACTTC. Translated, it gives CASSLVRAYEQYF.

This clone was recorded once. This sequence joins TRBV24-1 and TRBJ1-5; 7 bases map to TRBD1. The CDR3 loop spans 16 amino acids. Germline loops: CDR1 KGHDR, CDR2 SFDVKD. After removal of 5 bases from V and 3 bases from J, the junction contained 9 bases not matched to a gene. CDR3 nucleotide sequence: TGTGCCACCAGTGGCCTAAGGGGGCTGGACAATCAGCCCCAGCATTTT. Translation gives CATSGLRGLDNQPQHF.

V usage is TRBV11-2 and J usage is TRBJ2-7, with 16 bases aligning to TRBD2. The CDR3 loop spans 18 amino acids. Per germline, CDR1 SGHAT and CDR2 FQNNGV. The V gene end was trimmed by 4 bases and the J gene end by 1 base; junction bases not matched to a gene: 7. CDR3 in amino acids: CASSSGTSGRVMSYEQYF. CDR3 nucleotide sequence: TGTGCCAGCAGCTCCGGGACTAGCGGGAGGGTCATGTCCTACGAGCAGTACTTC.

This rearrangement joins TRBV21-1 to TRBJ2-4; the table's D call TRBD1 went unverified against the DNA. TRBV21-1 is marked as a pseudogene. The CDR3 is 18 residues long. The CDR3 loop reads CASSLWDRGKKAKNIQYF. The CDR3 DNA follows: TGTGCCAGCAGCCTGTGGGACAGGGGGAAGAAGGCCAAAAACATTCAGTACTTC.

The rearrangement links TRBV10-1 to TRBJ1-5; D might be TRBD1 (6 bases). Germline CDR1 and CDR2: WNHNN and SYGVQD (reference sequence). The CDR3 spans 18 residues. Trimming cost V 1 base and J 0 bases, with 16 bases left between them. CDR3 sequence reads: CASSELRAGAHSNQPQHF. The CDR3 bases are TGCGCCAGCAGTGAGTTGAGGGCAGGGGCTCATAGCAATCAGCCCCAGCATTTT.

A single count supports this clone. V is TRBV29-1 and J is TRBJ1-1; D gene unclear. Trimming took off 7 bases at V and 3 bases at J, with 21 bases between the two ends. Germline V gene lookup returns CDR1 SQVTM and CDR2 ANQGSEA. This CDR3 spans 15 amino acids. CDR3 sequence: CSAKTLLAEDTEAFF. DNA for the CDR3: TGCAGCGCTAAAACCCTGCTCGCGGAGGACACTGAAGCTTTCTTT.

V usage is TRBV7-8 and J usage is TRBJ1-1, with TRBD1 as a possible D gene (6 bases). This CDR3 comprises 16 residues. Germline V gives CDR1 SGHVS, CDR2 FQNEAQ. V was clipped by 5 bases and J by 6 bases, with 22 bases between them. The CDR3 DNA follows: TGTGCCAGCAGCCAAGCGGGCAGGGGCCGAGGTCCTGAAGCTTTCTTT. It encodes CASSQAGRGRGPEAFF.

The V and J genes are TRBV2 and TRBJ1-4; no definite D call. Deletions cut 4 bases from V and 0 bases from J, with 6 bases between. Germline CDR1 is SNHLY and CDR2 is FYNNEI. This CDR3 has 14 amino acids. The CDR3 DNA is TGTGCCAGCAGTGGACAAGCAACTAATGAAAAACTGTTTTTT. It encodes CASSGQATNEKLFF. The full variable domain, with the rest looked up from reference TRBV2 and TRBJ1-4, is EPEVTQTPSHQVTQMGQEVILRCVPISNHLYFYWYRQILGQKVEFLVSFYNNEISEKSEIFDDQFSVERPDGSNFTLKIRSTKLEDSAMYFCASSGQATNEKLFFGSGTQLSVL.

The rearrangement joins TRBV5-1 to TRBJ2-6, with D possibly being TRBD1 (6 bases). The CDR3 contains 15 residues. The germline V and J ends were trimmed by 4 bases and 2 bases, with 10 bases remaining between them. The germline V gene encodes CDR1 SGHRS and CDR2 YFSETQ. The CDR3 is CASSVGQTGANVLTF. The CDR3 bases are TGCGCCAGCAGCGTCGGACAGACTGGGGCCAACGTCCTGACTTTC.

Written as DNA, the CDR3 is TGTGCCAGCAGCGAGACCTCGGGACAGAACCTCTACGAGCAGTACTTC. Amino acids: CASSETSGQNLYEQYF. The rearrangement links TRBV7-9 to TRBJ2-7; 7 bases align to TRBD1. The CDR3 runs to 16 residues. Germline V gene sequence: CDR1 SEHNR, CDR2 FQNEAQ (reference sequence). V gave up 5 bases and J gave up 3 bases; unmatched junction bases: 13.

Of note for this clone: Other DNA variants within this sample encode the same CDR3. This sequence joins TRBV18 and TRBJ2-3, with a possible D match to TRBD2 (6 bases). Trimming stripped 2 bases from V and 2 bases from J, with 11 bases between. This CDR3 has 15 residues. Germline CDR1 and CDR2: KGHSH and LQKENI. CDR3 nucleotides: TGTGCCAGCTCACCAGTGGGGGGATCCACAGATACGCAGTATTTT. It codes for CASSPVGGSTDTQYF.

This chain uses TRBV11-2 with TRBJ1-4; 7 positions agree with TRBD1. This CDR3 has 16 residues. CDR1 is SGHAT and CDR2 is FQNNGV in the germline V gene. The V and J ends lost 0 bases and 8 bases, in that order; junction bases with no gene match: 9. In DNA, the CDR3 is TGTGCCAGCAGCTTAGACCGACAGGGCACAGGGGAAAAACTGTTTTTT. Translated: CASSLDRQGTGEKLFF.